This T cell receptor (beta chain) was recovered during a study of cytomegalovirus exposure and HLA in healthy donors. Looked up from germline, CDR1 is GTSNPN and CDR2 is SVGIG (reference sequence). V shed 2 bases and J shed 11 bases, with 21 bases lying between them. This CDR3 spans 14 amino acids. Vbeta (60) and Jbeta (13) primers were used in the PCR. Using immunoSEQ multiplex PCR, the repertoire was profiled, and TCRdb retains in-frame clones only, with some absent. The sample has fewer than 65,000 clones, roughly 80% seen once. The study, taken as a whole, reports: Clonal expansion, a later analysis showed, was greater in HLA-associated TCR beta chains than in equally common others. Common viral pathogens (according to a later analysis) appeared linked to several of the most significant clusters.

As to this clone: What it recognizes is unknown.

This receptor was obtained from a man aged 25-45 years in good health and CMV-seronegative. The V gene is TRBV30, the J gene TRBJ1-1; D is possibly TRBD1 (6 bases). The sample consisted of PBMCs. CDR3 region: CAWSPQYRTVGAFF. The CDR3 DNA reads as TGTGCCTGGAGTCCACAATATCGGACAGTGGGTGCTTTCTTT.